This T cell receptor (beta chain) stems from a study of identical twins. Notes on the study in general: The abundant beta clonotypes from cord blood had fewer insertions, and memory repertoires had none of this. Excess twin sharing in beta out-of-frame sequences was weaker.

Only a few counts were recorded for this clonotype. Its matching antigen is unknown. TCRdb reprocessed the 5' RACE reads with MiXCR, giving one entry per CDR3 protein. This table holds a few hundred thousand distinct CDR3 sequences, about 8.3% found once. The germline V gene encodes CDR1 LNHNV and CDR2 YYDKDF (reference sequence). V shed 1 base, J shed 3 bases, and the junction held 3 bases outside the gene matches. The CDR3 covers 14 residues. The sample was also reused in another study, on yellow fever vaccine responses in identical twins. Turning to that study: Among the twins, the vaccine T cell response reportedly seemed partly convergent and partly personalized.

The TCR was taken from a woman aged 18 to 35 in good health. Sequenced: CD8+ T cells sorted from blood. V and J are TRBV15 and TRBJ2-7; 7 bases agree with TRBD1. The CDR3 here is CATSRVGQIYEQYF. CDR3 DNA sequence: TGTGCCACCAGCAGAGTGGGACAGATCTACGAGCAGTACTTC.